The clone carrying this T cell receptor (beta chain) came up a few times. Primed by a sample-barcoded 5' primer and a J-beta primer mix, a second PCR proceeded for 7 to 11 cycles. Each CDR3 protein gets one entry after TCRdb re-called the 5' RACE reads with MiXCR. The sample shows about 400,000 distinct CDR3 sequences, about 49% of them seen only once. This sample was included in a study of blood T cells in healthy people across ages. V lost 5 bases and J lost 3, with 9 bases in between. Germline CDR1 LNHDA, CDR2 SQIVND (reference sequence). This CDR3 has 13 amino acids. Material: blood. This clonotype was sampled from a man aged 55 to 70 in good health. V and J are TRBV19 and TRBJ2-3; D uncertain. CDR3 loop: CASSFTITDTQYF. The CDR3 nucleotides are TGTGCCAGTAGTTTCACAATTACAGATACGCAGTATTTT.